The clone carrying this TCR beta chain was counted ten times or more. The antigen remains undetermined. This sample was taken from a study of molecular identifiers for immune sequencing clone quantification. Study-level points and caveats: One cell's worth of spiked Jurkat TCR RNA was reportedly detectable among about a million naive cells.

The bulk TCR libraries were made with methods described before and with listed TCR primers. TCRdb re-called the PCR reads with MiXCR, one entry per CDR3 protein. The sample consists of some 100,000 distinct CDR3 sequences, over 30% of them appearing once. RNA fractions of 10%, 30% or 50% and about 19,000 to 1,100,000 sorted cells were the source of naive CD8 libraries. Sorting defined naive CD8 T cells as CD8+CD4-CCR7+CD45RA+. The CDR3 loop spans 17 amino acids. Germline lookup yields CDR1 SEHNR and CDR2 FQNEAQ (reference sequence). V gave up 2 bases and J gave up 4 bases; unmatched junction bases: 12.

The chain carries TRBV7-9 and TRBJ2-3; 7 bases fit TRBD2. This clonotype was sampled from a human donor in good health. Some libraries in this study had Jurkat cell RNA spiked in. The specimen was naive CD8+ T cells from blood, with Jurkat cell RNA spiked in. Subset noted: FACS-sorted CD8+CD4-CCR7+CD45RA+ naive T cells. This CDR3 reads CASSLLGLAARADTQYF. The CDR3 DNA sequence: TGTGCCAGCAGCTTATTAGGGCTAGCGGCCAGGGCAGATACGCAGTATTTT.